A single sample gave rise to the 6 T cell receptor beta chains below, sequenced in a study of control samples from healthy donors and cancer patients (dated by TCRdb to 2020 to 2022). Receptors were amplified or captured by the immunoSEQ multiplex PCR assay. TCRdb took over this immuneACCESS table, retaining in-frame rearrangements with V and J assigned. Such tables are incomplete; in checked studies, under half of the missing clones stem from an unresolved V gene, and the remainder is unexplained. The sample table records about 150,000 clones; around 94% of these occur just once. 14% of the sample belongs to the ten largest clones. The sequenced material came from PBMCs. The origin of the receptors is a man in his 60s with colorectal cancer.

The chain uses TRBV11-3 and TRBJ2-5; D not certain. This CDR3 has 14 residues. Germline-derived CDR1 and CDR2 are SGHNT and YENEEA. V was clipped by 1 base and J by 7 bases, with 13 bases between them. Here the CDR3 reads CASSLGPAPRTQYF. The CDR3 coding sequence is TGTGCCAGCAGCTTAGGGCCGGCCCCGAGGACCCAGTACTTC.

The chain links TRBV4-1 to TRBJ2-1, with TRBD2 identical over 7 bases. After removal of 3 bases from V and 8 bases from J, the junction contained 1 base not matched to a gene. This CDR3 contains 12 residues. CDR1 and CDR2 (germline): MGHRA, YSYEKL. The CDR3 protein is CASSHGGYEQFF. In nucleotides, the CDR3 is TGCGCCAGCAGCCACGGGGGGTATGAGCAGTTCTTC.

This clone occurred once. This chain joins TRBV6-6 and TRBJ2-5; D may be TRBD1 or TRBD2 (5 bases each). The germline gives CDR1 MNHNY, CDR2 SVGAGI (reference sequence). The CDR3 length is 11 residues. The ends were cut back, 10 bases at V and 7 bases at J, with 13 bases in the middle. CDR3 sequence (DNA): TGTGCCACCAGCCGGGACGGGACCCAGTACTTC. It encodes CATSRDGTQYF.

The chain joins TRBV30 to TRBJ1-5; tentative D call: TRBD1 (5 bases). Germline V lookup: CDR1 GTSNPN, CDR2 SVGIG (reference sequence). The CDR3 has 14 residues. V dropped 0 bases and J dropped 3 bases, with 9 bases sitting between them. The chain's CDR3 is CAWSVGQTNQPQHF. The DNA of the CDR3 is TGTGCCTGGAGTGTAGGACAAACCAATCAGCCCCAGCATTTT.

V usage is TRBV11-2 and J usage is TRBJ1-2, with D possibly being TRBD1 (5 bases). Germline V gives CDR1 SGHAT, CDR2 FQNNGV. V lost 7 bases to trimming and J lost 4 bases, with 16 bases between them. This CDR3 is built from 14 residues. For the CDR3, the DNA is TGTGCCAGCACCTCACTTCGGGGGAGCTATGGCTACACCTTC. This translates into CASTSLRGSYGYTF.

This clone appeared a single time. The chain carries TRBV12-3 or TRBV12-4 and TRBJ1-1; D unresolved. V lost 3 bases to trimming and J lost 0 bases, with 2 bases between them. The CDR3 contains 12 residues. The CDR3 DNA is TGTGCCAGCAGTTTTTTGAACACTGAAGCTTTCTTT. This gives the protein CASSFLNTEAFF.